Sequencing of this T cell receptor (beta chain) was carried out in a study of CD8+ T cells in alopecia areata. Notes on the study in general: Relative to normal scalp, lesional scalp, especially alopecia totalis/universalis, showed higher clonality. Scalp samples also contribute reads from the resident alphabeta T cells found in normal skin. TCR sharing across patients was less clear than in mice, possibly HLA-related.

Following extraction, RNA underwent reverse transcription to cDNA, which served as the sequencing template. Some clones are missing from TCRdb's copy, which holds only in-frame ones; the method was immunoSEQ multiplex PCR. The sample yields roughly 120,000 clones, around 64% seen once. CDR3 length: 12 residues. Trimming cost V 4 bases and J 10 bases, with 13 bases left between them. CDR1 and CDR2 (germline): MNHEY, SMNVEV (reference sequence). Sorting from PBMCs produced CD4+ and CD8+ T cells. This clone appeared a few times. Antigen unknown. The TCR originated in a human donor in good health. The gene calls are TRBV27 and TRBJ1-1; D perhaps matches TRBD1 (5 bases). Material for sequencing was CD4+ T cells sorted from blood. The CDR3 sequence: CASSSSRGGAFF. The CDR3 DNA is TGTGCCAGCAGTTCCTCGCGGGGGGGAGCTTTCTTT.